Following are 9 T cell receptor beta chains from one sample sequenced in a study of monozygotic twins with inflammatory bowel disease. TCRdb reworked the 5' RACE reads into one entry per CDR3 protein, no DNA. This sample contains around 400,000 distinct CDR3 sequences. The material sequenced was blood. The receptors shown here come from a human donor with ulcerative colitis or Crohn's disease, or a healthy co-twin of an affected twin (not recorded which).

The V call is TRBV24-1, the J call TRBJ2-5; the D call of TRBD2 rests on TCRdb alone, since no DNA is present to check it. The CDR3 has 15 residues. Germline loops: CDR1 KGHDR, CDR2 SFDVKD. The CDR3 protein is CATSETLGSQETQYF.

The chain links TRBV7-2 to TRBJ2-1. Germline V gene data show CDR1 as SGHTA and CDR2 as FQGNSA. This CDR3 region has 16 residues. The CDR3 protein is CASSLDAGTKNNEQFF.

The chain has TRBV5-1 and TRBJ1-1. CDR3 size: 15 residues. CDR1 and CDR2 (germline): SGHRS, YFSETQ. The CDR3 protein is CASSLGRTENTEAFF. The whole variable domain, remainder taken from reference TRBV5-1 and TRBJ1-1, is KAGVTQTPRYLIKTRGQQVTLSCSPISGHRSVSWYQQTPGQGLQFLFEYFSETQRNKGNFPGRFSGRQFSNSRSEMNVSTLELGDSALYLCASSLGRTENTEAFFGQGTRLTVV.

V is TRBV5-5 and J is TRBJ2-1; TCRdb's D gene call, TRBD1, goes unchecked for lack of DNA. The length of the CDR3 is 14 residues. CDR1 is SGHKS and CDR2 is YYEKEE in the germline V gene (reference sequence). The CDR3 here is CASSLDRGRDEQFF.

The CDR3 protein is CASSLAAPSTDTQYF. The J gene is TRBJ2-3, the V gene TRBV5-6. The CDR3 loop spans 15 amino acids. From germline, CDR1 is SGHDT and CDR2 YYEEEE. Full variable domain (outside the CDR3, taken from reference TRBV5-6 and TRBJ2-3): DAGVTQSPTHLIKTRGQQVTLRCSPKSGHDTVSWYQQALGQGPQFIFQYYEEEERQRGNFPDRFSGHQFPNYSSELNVNALLLGDSALYLCASSLAAPSTDTQYFGPGTRLTVL.

The chain uses TRBV7-9 and TRBJ2-5. Germline V gene lookup returns CDR1 SEHNR and CDR2 FQNEAQ (reference sequence). The CDR3 has 16 residues. The CDR3: CASSLGVADKAETQYF.

The chain has TRBV5-1 and TRBJ2-2. In germline, CDR1 is SGHRS, CDR2 YFSETQ. There are 15 residues in the CDR3. The CDR3 protein is CASSGDSGNHGELFF.

J is TRBJ1-1 and V is TRBV3-1; lacking DNA, the TRBD1 call made by TCRdb goes unchecked. The germline V gene has CDR1 LGHDT and CDR2 YNNKEL (reference sequence). The CDR3 runs to 17 residues. CDR3 loop: CASSQEFLGGVNTEAFF.

The chain couples TRBV12-3 or TRBV12-4 to TRBJ1-1. CDR3 length: 15 amino acids. CDR3 sequence reads: CASSLRLPTNTEAFF.